This T cell receptor beta chain derives from a study of shared clonotypes between healthy human individuals. As for the study in general: A couple of women and three men aged 18 to 49 made up the donors. Study observations and caveats: Tissue TCR repertoires likely differ from these blood-only repertoires.

In the case of this clone: The antigen is undetermined.

Adult Caucasians living in Nashville, Tennessee made up all of the donors. Germline V gene lookup returns CDR1 LNHNV and CDR2 YYDKDF (reference sequence). V lost 1 base, J lost 4 bases, and 4 bases stayed unmatched. This CDR3 is built from 14 residues. An assay was performed, and its level was deep. The assay was immunoSEQ multiplex PCR, and TCRdb's table has in-frame clones only and misses some. The sample records roughly 1,100,000 clones, 60% to 80% being singletons. V is TRBV15 and J is TRBJ2-7; 7 positions agree with TRBD1. Sequencing was performed on memory CD4+ T cells sorted from blood. Subset noted: CD45RA-negative fraction. The sequence came from a man aged 18 to 30 in good health. This CDR3 is CATSRGGGFYEQYF. In DNA, the CDR3 is TGTGCCACCAGCAGAGGAGGGGGCTTTTACGAGCAGTACTTC.